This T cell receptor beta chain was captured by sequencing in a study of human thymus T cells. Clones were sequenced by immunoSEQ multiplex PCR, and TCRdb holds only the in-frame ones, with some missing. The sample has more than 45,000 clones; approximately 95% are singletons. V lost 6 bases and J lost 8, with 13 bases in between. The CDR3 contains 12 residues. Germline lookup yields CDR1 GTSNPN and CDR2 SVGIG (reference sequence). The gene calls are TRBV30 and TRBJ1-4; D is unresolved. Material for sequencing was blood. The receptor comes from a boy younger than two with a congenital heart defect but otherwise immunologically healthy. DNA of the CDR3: TGTGCCTGTCAAGGCACTGGGGAAAAACTGTTTTTT. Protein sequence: CACQGTGEKLFF.